Listed below are T cell receptor beta chains from one sample, sequenced in a study of blood T cell repertoires in COVID-19. Data came from immunoSEQ multiplex PCR; TCRdb stores just in-frame clones and leaves some out. The table lists approximately 150,000 clones, approximately 89% of them singletons. Sequenced input: peripheral blood. The receptors come from a human donor in a cohort sampled during active COVID-19. CDR3s include the opening cysteine and the closing phenylalanine or tryptophan. The D gene is left open where the match is weak. Where a row states a size, it is once, few, many or the class of an expanded clone; other rows omit it.

d_gene,v_gene,j_gene,abundance,CDR3aa,CDR3nt
NA,TRBV5-1,TRBJ1-4,NA,CASSLGQHNEKLFF,TGCGCCAGCAGCTTGGGACAGCATAATGAAAAACTGTTTTTT
TRBD1,TRBV7-9,TRBJ2-1,NA,CASSWTGGDEQFF,TGTGCCAGCAGCTGGACAGGGGGCGATGAGCAGTTCTTC
NA,TRBV5-1,TRBJ1-2,NA,CASSLRHSEGILYGYTF,TGCGCCAGCAGCTTGCGACATAGTGAGGGTATTCTCTATGGCTACACCTTC
NA,TRBV25-1,TRBJ2-1,once,CASSPPRNRFSEQFF,TGTGCCAGCAGTCCTCCTAGAAATCGTTTTAGTGAGCAGTTCTTC
TRBD1,TRBV3-1/TRBV3-2,TRBJ1-6,NA,CASSQDDRAVSPLHF,TGTGCCAGCAGCCAAGACGACAGGGCGGTTTCACCCCTCCACTTT
TRBD2,TRBV6-6,TRBJ2-7,NA,CASSYGGGSYEQYF,TGTGCCAGCAGTTACGGCGGGGGTTCCTACGAGCAGTACTTC
NA,TRBV6-5,TRBJ1-3,NA,CASSSAQHGNTIYF,TGTGCCAGCAGTAGCGCGCAGCATGGAAACACCATATATTTT
NA,TRBV7-9,TRBJ2-4,NA,CASSFTRDKNIQYF,TGTGCCAGCAGCTTTACTAGGGACAAAAACATTCAGTACTTC
NA,TRBV5-4,TRBJ2-7,NA,CASSFSLGSYEQYF,TGTGCCAGCAGCTTTTCGTTAGGGAGCTACGAGCAGTACTTC
NA,TRBV20-1,TRBJ1-2,NA,CSASPAGSNYGYTF,TGCAGTGCTAGTCCCGCGGGATCGAACTATGGCTACACCTTC
NA,TRBV5-5,TRBJ1-4,NA,CASSLETKGVWNEKLFF,TGTGCCAGCAGCTTGGAGACGAAAGGGGTATGGAATGAAAAACTGTTTTTT
TRBD1,TRBV4-2,TRBJ2-5,NA,CASSQDWRARGQETQYF,TGTGCCAGCAGCCAAGATTGGCGGGCTAGGGGGCAGGAGACCCAGTACTTC
NA,TRBV5-1,TRBJ2-7,few,CASKGDPGSYEQYF,TGCGCCAGCAAGGGGGATCCAGGGTCCTACGAGCAGTACTTC
TRBD1,TRBV5-4,TRBJ1-3,once,CASSWTDRAPSGNTIYF,TGTGCCAGCAGCTGGACGGACAGGGCCCCCTCTGGAAACACCATATATTTT
NA,TRBV30,TRBJ1-6,NA,CAWSVQAGGNSPLHF,TGTGCCTGGAGTGTACAAGCCGGGGGTAATTCACCCCTCCACTTT
NA,TRBV7-6,TRBJ2-3,once,CASSLRTLSGTDTQYF,TGTGCCAGCAGCCTAAGAACTCTCTCTGGCACAGATACGCAGTATTTT
NA,TRBV3-1/TRBV3-2,TRBJ2-7,NA,CASSQANRVKGYEQYF,TGTGCCAGCAGCCAGGCCAACAGGGTGAAGGGTTACGAGCAGTACTTC
TRBD1,TRBV9,TRBJ2-2,NA,CASSPGQGSPGELFF,TGTGCCAGCAGCCCGGGACAGGGCAGCCCCGGGGAGCTGTTTTTT
NA,TRBV4-3,TRBJ2-1,once,CASSQDMQGRDEQFF,TGCGCCAGCAGCCAAGATATGCAGGGTCGCGATGAGCAGTTCTTC
NA,TRBV5-1,TRBJ1-3,NA,CASRASSGNTIYF,TGCGCCAGCAGAGCAAGCTCTGGAAACACCATATATTTT
NA,TRBV10-3,TRBJ1-2,NA,CAISSRGGGAGDGYTF,TGTGCCATCAGTTCCCGCGGGGGGGGCGCAGGGGATGGCTACACCTTC
TRBD2,TRBV7-8,TRBJ2-1,NA,CASSFTTAGGSSYNEQFF,TGTGCCAGCAGCTTCACTACAGCGGGGGGCAGCTCCTACAATGAGCAGTTCTTC
TRBD1,TRBV29-1,TRBJ1-2,NA,CSVPGATGGYTF,TGCAGCGTTCCCGGGGCGACAGGGGGCTACACCTTC
TRBD1,TRBV27,TRBJ2-7,few,CASRPSGTGGYEQYF,TGTGCCAGCAGGCCCTCCGGGACAGGGGGATACGAGCAGTACTTC
NA,TRBV5-4,TRBJ2-7,NA,CASSGTREVEQYF,TGTGCCAGCAGCGGAACCAGGGAGGTCGAGCAGTACTTC
TRBD2,TRBV29-1,TRBJ2-3,NA,CSVDLTSGGLDTQYF,TGCAGCGTTGATCTGACTAGCGGGGGGTTAGATACGCAGTATTTT
NA,TRBV7-2,TRBJ2-7,NA,CASSPFGRVPYEQYF,TGTGCCAGCAGCCCATTTGGCAGGGTCCCCTACGAGCAGTACTTC
NA,TRBV19,TRBJ1-2,NA,CASSIRDSYGYTF,TGTGCCAGTAGTATACGAGACAGCTATGGCTACACCTTC
TRBD2,TRBV7-9,TRBJ2-7,NA,CASSSVGAGRTYEQYF,TGTGCCAGCAGCTCCGTAGGAGCGGGGCGAACCTACGAGCAGTACTTC
TRBD2,TRBV4-2,TRBJ2-5,once,CASSQDIASGGHQETQYF,TGTGCCAGCAGCCAAGATATTGCTAGCGGGGGCCACCAAGAGACCCAGTACTTC
NA,TRBV5-1,TRBJ2-5,NA,CASSAGVGETQYF,TGCGCCAGCAGCGCAGGGGTAGGGGAGACCCAGTACTTC
TRBD2,TRBV19,TRBJ2-3,NA,CASSIGLAGPGDTQYF,TGTGCCAGTAGTATTGGACTAGCGGGGCCCGGAGATACGCAGTATTTT
NA,TRBV4-3,TRBJ1-6,NA,CASSQDGRERSPLHF,TGCGCCAGCAGCCAAGACGGCAGGGAACGTTCACCCCTCCACTTT
NA,TRBV20-1,TRBJ2-5,NA,CSARQGETQYF,TGCAGTGCTAGGCAGGGGGAGACCCAGTACTTC
NA,TRBV7-9,TRBJ2-6,NA,CASSLGTSPRRANVLTF,TGTGCCAGCAGCTTAGGGACTTCACCCCGTAGGGCCAACGTCCTGACTTTC
NA,TRBV5-1,TRBJ1-4,NA,CASSLGQIPTNEKLFF,TGCGCCAGCAGCTTAGGACAGATCCCAACTAATGAAAAACTGTTTTTT
TRBD2,TRBV9,TRBJ2-1,once,CASSATERGFNEQFF,TGTGCCAGCAGCGCGACCGAGCGGGGGTTCAATGAGCAGTTCTTC
NA,TRBV9,TRBJ2-2,NA,CASSVESAGTGELFF,TGTGCCAGCAGCGTAGAAAGTGCGGGTACCGGGGAGCTGTTTTTT
TRBD1,TRBV7-8,TRBJ1-1,NA,CASNPLTGRPLSTEAFF,TGTGCCAGCAACCCATTGACAGGGCGGCCACTCAGCACTGAAGCTTTCTTT
TRBD1,TRBV7-7,TRBJ1-3,NA,CASSPIRQGSGNTIYF,TGTGCTAGCAGCCCGATCAGACAGGGGTCTGGAAACACCATATATTTT
NA,TRBV6-1,TRBJ2-7,NA,CASSELQQRSYEQYF,TGTGCCAGCAGTGAACTCCAGCAGCGCTCCTACGAGCAGTACTTC
NA,TRBV5-4,TRBJ2-7,NA,CASSYPGSSSYEQYF,TGTGCCAGCAGCTATCCGGGATCCAGCTCCTACGAGCAGTACTTC
TRBD1,TRBV7-9,TRBJ2-7,few,CASRDGTGVEQYF,TGTGCCAGCAGGGACGGGACAGGGGTCGAGCAGTACTTC
NA,TRBV7-6,TRBJ2-2,NA,CASSLRAGMGVATGELFF,TGTGCCAGCAGCTTACGCGCGGGGATGGGGGTCGCGACCGGGGAGCTGTTTTTT
NA,TRBV30,TRBJ1-1,once,CAWSVSYGDTEAFF,TGTGCCTGGAGTGTTTCTTACGGGGACACTGAAGCTTTCTTT
TRBD2,TRBV5-1,TRBJ2-1,NA,CASSFSGGLYNEQFF,TGCGCCAGCAGCTTTAGCGGGGGGCTATACAATGAGCAGTTCTTC
NA,TRBV7-2,TRBJ2-3,NA,CASSFLFRITSTDTQYF,TGTGCCAGCAGCTTTCTTTTCCGAATCACTAGCACAGATACGCAGTATTTT
NA,TRBV29-1,TRBJ1-2,few,CSVGDTSNYGYTF,TGCAGCGTGGGGGACACCTCTAACTATGGCTACACCTTC
TRBD1,TRBV28,TRBJ1-1,NA,CASRGQGGRSTEAFF,TGTGCCAGCAGAGGACAGGGGGGTAGGAGCACTGAAGCTTTCTTT